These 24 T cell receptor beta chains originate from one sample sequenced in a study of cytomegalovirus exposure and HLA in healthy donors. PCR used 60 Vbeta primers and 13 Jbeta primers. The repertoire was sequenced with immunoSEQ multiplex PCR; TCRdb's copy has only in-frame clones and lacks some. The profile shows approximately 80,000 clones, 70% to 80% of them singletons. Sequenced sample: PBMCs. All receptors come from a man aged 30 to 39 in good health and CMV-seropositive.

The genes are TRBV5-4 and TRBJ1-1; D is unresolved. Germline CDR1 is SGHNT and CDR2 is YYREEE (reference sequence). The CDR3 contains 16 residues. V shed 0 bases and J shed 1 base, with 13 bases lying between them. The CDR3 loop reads CASSLEAGSGNTEAFF. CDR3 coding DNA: TGTGCCAGCAGCTTGGAGGCGGGCAGTGGGAACACTGAAGCTTTCTTT.

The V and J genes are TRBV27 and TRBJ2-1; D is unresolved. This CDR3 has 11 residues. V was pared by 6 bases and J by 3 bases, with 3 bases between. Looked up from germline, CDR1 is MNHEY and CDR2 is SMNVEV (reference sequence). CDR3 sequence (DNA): TGTGCCAGCAGCTACTACAATGAGCAGTTCTTC. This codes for CASSYYNEQFF.

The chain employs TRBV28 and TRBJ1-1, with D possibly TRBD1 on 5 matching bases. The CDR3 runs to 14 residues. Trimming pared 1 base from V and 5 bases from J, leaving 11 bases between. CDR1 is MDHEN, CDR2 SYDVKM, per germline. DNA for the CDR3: TGTGCCAGCAGTTTATTCGGGGGGGAGACTGAAGCTTTCTTT. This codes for CASSLFGGETEAFF. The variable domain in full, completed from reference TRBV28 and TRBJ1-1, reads DVKVTQSSRYLVKRTGEKVFLECVQDMDHENMFWYRQDPGLGLRLIYFSYDVKMKEKGDIPEGYSVSREKKERFSLILESASTNQTSMYLCASSLFGGETEAFFGQGTRLTVV.

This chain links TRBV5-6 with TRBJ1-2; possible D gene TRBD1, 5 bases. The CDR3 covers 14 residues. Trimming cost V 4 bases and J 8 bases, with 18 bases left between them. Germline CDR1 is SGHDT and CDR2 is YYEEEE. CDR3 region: CASSARDSAGGYTF. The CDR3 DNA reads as TGTGCCAGCAGCGCCAGGGACTCGGCGGGAGGCTACACCTTC.

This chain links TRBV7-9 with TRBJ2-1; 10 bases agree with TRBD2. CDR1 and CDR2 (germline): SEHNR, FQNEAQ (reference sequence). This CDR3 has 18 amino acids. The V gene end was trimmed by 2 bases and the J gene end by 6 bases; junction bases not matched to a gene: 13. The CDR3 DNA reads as TGTGCCAGCAGCTTACCCCGCCATCTAGCGGGAGCGATCAATGAGCAGTTCTTC. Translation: CASSLPRHLAGAINEQFF.

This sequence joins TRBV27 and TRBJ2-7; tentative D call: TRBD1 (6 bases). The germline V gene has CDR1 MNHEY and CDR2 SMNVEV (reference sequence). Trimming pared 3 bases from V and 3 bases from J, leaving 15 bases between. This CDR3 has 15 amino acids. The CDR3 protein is CASSFQSGAIYEQYF. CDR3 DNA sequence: TGTGCCAGCAGTTTCCAATCAGGGGCCATCTACGAGCAGTACTTC.

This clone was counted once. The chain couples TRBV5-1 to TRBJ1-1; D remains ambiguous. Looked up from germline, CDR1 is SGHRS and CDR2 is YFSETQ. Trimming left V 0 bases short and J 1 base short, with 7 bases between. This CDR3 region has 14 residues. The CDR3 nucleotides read TGCGCCAGCAGCTTGGTTCCCGGGAACACTGAAGCTTTCTTT. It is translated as CASSLVPGNTEAFF.

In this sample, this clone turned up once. CDR3 region: CASSDLGTGGLGTGELFF. The CDR3 coding sequence is TGTGCCAGCAGTGACTTAGGGACAGGGGGCCTCGGCACCGGGGAGCTGTTTTTT. V gene TRBV2 combines with J gene TRBJ2-2; 12 nucleotides line up with TRBD1. The CDR3 has 18 residues. J was trimmed by 4 bases and V by 3 bases; bases with no gene match: 9. Looked up from germline, CDR1 is SNHLY and CDR2 is FYNNEI.

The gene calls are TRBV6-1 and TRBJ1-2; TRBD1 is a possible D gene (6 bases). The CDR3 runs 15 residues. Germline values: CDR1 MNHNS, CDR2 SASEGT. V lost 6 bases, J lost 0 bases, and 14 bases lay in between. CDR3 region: CASRDGGRTNYGYTF. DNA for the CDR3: TGTGCCAGCAGAGATGGGGGCCGCACTAACTATGGCTACACCTTC.

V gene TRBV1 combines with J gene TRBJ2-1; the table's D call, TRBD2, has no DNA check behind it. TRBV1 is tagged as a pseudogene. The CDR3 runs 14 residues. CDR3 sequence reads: CTSTRGSSYNEQFF. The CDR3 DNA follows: TGCACCAGCACCCGGGGGAGCTCCTACAATGAGCAGTTCTTC.

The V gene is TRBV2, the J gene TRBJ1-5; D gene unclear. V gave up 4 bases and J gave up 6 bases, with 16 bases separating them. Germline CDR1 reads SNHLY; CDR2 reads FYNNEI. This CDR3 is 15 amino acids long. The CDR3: CASSADTPAVQPQHF. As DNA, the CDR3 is TGTGCCAGCAGTGCTGACACCCCAGCGGTTCAGCCCCAGCATTTT.

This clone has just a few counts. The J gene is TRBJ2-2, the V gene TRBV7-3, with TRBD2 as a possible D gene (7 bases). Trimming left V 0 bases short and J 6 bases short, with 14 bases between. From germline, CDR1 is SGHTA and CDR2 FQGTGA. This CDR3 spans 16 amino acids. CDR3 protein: CASSLTRGAPPGELFF. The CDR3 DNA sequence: TGTGCCAGCAGCTTAACCCGGGGGGCCCCGCCCGGGGAGCTGTTTTTT.

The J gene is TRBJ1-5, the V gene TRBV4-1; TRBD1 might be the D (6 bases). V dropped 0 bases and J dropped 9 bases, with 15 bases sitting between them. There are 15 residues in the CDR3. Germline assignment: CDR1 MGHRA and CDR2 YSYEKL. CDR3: CASSQDTGTGWPQHF. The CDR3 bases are TGCGCCAGCAGCCAAGATACAGGGACGGGCTGGCCCCAGCATTTT.

CDR3 protein: CATSRAGTGTGKAFF. The CDR3 DNA sequence: TGTGCCACCAGCAGGGCCGGCACCGGGACAGGGAAAGCTTTCTTT. V gene TRBV15 combines with J gene TRBJ1-1, with 9 nucleotides matching TRBD1. V lost 3 bases and J lost 9; bases outside the gene matches: 11. Germline values: CDR1 LNHNV, CDR2 YYDKDF (reference sequence). The CDR3 is 15 amino acids.

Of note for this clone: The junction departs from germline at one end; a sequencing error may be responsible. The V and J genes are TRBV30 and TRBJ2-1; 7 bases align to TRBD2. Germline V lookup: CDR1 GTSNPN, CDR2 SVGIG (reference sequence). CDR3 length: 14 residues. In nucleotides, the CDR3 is TGTGCCTGGCGTGTCATGGCGGGAGTCAATGAGCAGTTCTTC. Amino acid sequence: CAWRVMAGVNEQFF.

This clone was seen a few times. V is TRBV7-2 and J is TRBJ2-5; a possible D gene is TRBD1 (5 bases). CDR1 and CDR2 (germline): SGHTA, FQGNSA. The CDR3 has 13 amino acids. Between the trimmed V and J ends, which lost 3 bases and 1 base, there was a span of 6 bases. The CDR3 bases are TGTGCCAGCAGCTTCCAGGGCCAAGAGACCCAGTACTTC. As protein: CASSFQGQETQYF.

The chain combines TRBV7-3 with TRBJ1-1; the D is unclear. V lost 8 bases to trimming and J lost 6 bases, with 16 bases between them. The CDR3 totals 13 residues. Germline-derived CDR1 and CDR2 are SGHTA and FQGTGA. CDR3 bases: TGTGCCAGCCACGCGCGGGAATGGGCTGAAGCTTTCTTT. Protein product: CASHAREWAEAFF.

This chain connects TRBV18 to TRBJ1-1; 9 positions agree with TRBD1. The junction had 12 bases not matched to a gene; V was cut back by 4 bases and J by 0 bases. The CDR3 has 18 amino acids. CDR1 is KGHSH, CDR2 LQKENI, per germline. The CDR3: CASSLGTGTMGMNTEAFF. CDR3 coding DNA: TGTGCCAGCTCACTCGGGACAGGGACGATGGGCATGAACACTGAAGCTTTCTTT.

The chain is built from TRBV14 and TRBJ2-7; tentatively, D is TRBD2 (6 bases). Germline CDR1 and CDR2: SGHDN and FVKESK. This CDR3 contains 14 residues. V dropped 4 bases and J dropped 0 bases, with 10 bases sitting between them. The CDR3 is CASSPGVSSYEQYF. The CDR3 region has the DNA TGTGCCAGCAGCCCGGGGGTGAGCTCCTACGAGCAGTACTTC. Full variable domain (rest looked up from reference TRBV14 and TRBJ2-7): EAGVTQFPSHSVIEKGQTVTLRCDPISGHDNLYWYRRVMGKEIKFLLHFVKESKQDESGMPNNRFLAERTGGTYSTLKVQPAELEDSGVYFCASSPGVSSYEQYFGPGTRLTVT.

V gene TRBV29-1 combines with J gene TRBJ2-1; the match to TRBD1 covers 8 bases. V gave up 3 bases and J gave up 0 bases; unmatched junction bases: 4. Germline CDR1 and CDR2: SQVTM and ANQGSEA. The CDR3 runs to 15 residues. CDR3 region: CSVETGDSSYNEQFF. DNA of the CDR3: TGCAGCGTTGAGACAGGGGACAGCTCCTACAATGAGCAGTTCTTC.

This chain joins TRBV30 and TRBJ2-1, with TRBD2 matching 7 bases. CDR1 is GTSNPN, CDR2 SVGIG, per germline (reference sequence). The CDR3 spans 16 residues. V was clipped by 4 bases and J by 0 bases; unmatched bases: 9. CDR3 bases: TGTGCCTGGATAAAAACGGGACTACCCTCCTACAATGAGCAGTTCTTC. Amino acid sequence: CAWIKTGLPSYNEQFF.

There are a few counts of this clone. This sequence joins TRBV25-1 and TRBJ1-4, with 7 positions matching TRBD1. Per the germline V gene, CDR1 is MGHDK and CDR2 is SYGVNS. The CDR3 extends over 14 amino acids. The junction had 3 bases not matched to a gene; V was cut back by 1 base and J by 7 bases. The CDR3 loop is CASSELRGREKLFF. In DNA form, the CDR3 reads TGTGCCAGCAGTGAATTGAGGGGGCGTGAAAAACTGTTTTTT.

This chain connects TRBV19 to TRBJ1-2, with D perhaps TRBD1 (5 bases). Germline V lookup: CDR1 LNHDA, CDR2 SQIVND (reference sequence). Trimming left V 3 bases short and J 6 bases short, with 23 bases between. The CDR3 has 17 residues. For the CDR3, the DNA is TGTGCCAGTAGTATGCCCGCCGGCAGGGACTATACGGATGGCTACACCTTC. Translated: CASSMPAGRDYTDGYTF.

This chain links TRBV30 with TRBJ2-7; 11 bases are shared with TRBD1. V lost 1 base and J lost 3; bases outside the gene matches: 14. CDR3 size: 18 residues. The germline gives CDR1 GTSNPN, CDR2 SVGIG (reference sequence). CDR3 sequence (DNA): TGTGCCTGGAGTGCGATTCTGGGGACAGGGGGGTATATCTACGAGCAGTACTTC. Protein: CAWSAILGTGGYIYEQYF.